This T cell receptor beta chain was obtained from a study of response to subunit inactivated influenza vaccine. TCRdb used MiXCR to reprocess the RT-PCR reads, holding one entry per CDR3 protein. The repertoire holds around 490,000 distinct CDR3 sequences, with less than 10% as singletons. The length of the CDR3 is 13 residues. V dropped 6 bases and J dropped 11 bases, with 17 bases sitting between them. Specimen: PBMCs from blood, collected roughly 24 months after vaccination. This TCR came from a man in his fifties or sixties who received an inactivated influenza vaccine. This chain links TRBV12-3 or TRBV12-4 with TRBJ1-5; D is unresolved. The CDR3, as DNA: TGTGCCAGCAGCCTCAACCCGACGCGGGCCCAGCATTTT. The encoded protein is CASSLNPTRAQHF.